This T cell receptor beta chain was recorded in a study of CD8 T cells in Susac syndrome. The authors sequenced TCR beta from blood CD8+ and CD4+ T cells. While CD8+ and CD4+ T cells were isolated negatively, TEMRA cells were enriched by FACS. Random hexamers served to reverse transcribe about 0.45 to 1 ug RNA. An immunoSEQ multiplex PCR generated amplified TCR beta CDR3 products spanning 54 Vbeta and 13 Jbeta. TCRdb ran MiXCR on the immunoSEQ multiplex PCR reads and lists one entry per CDR3 protein. The profile shows fewer than 150,000 distinct CDR3 sequences, around 90% of them singletons. The J segment lost 4 bases and the V segment lost 5 bases, leaving 4 bases of the junction unmatched. Germline V CDR1 and CDR2: SQVTM, ANQGSEA. CDR3 size: 13 residues.

The sample comprised CD8+ T cells from PBMCs. This sequence originates from a human donor with multiple sclerosis. The chain combines TRBV29-1 with TRBJ2-3; 9 bases fit TRBD1. Written as DNA, the CDR3 is TGCAGCGTTCCGGACAGGGGACCAGATACGCAGTATTTT. This encodes CSVPDRGPDTQYF.